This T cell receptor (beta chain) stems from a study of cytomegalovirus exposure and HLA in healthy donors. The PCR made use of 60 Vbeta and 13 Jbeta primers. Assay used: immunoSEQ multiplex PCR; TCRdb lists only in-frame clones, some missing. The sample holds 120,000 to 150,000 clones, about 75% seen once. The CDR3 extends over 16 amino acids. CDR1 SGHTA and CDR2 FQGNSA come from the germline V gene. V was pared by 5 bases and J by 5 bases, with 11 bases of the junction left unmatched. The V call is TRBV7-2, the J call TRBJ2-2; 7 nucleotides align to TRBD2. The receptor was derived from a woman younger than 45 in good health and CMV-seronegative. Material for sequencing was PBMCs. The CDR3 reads CASSLPLAWATGELFF. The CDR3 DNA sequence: TGTGCCAGCAGCCTGCCACTAGCGTGGGCGACCGGGGAGCTGTTTTTT.